This passage covers 8 T cell receptor beta chains from one sample sequenced in a study of cytomegalovirus exposure and HLA in healthy donors. 13 Jbeta primers and 60 Vbeta primers were used for the PCR. The data were produced by immunoSEQ multiplex PCR, yet TCRdb's version contains in-frame clones alone and is incomplete. Found here are over 200,000 clones, over 65% of them singletons; the top ten hold around 1.2%. Input material: PBMCs. The receptors derive from a human donor in good health.

The V call is TRBV5-4, the J call TRBJ2-2; D may be TRBD2 (6 bases). Per the germline V gene, CDR1 is SGHNT and CDR2 is YYREEE (reference sequence). V was clipped by 3 bases and J by 4 bases, with 13 bases between them. The CDR3 runs to 15 residues. The CDR3 region has the DNA TGTGCCAGCAGCTCAAAGCGGGCCTCCACCGGGGAGCTGTTTTTT. It codes for CASSSKRASTGELFF.

The chain combines TRBV18 with TRBJ1-3, with 10 bases aligning to TRBD1. Germline V gives CDR1 KGHSH, CDR2 LQKENI. After removal of 5 bases from V and 3 bases from J, the junction contained 4 bases not matched to a gene. This CDR3 has 15 amino acids. CDR3 protein: CASSATGGGGNTIYF. CDR3 sequence (DNA): TGTGCCAGCTCAGCGACAGGGGGCGGTGGAAACACCATATATTTT.

This chain connects TRBV6-1 to TRBJ2-7; TRBD1 matches at 7 bases. This CDR3 contains 14 residues. V gave up 5 bases and J gave up 5 bases; unmatched junction bases: 9. From germline, CDR1 is MNHNS and CDR2 SASEGT. CDR3 amino acids: CASSLNRQGNEQYF. The DNA for the CDR3 is TGTGCCAGCAGTTTAAACCGACAGGGTAACGAGCAGTACTTC.

The rearrangement links TRBV7-6 to TRBJ1-1, with a tentative D call TRBD1 (6 bases). With 5 bases removed from V and 4 bases from J, the gap between germline ends came to 17 bases. The CDR3 has 15 residues. The germline CDR1 and CDR2 sequences are SGHVS and FNYEAQ. CDR3 sequence reads: CASSTLGGGGTEAFF. CDR3 nucleotides: TGTGCCAGCAGCACCCTAGGCGGGGGCGGCACTGAAGCTTTCTTT.

The CDR3 sequence is CAIKTRGPKVAGEKLFF. DNA of the CDR3: TGTGCCATCAAGACCAGGGGGCCAAAGGTAGCTGGTGAAAAACTGTTTTTT. This chain links TRBV7-9 with TRBJ1-4; 8 nucleotides line up with TRBD1. Unmatched junction bases numbered 20, after V lost 10 bases and J lost 7 bases. From germline, CDR1 is SEHNR and CDR2 FQNEAQ (reference sequence). The CDR3 runs to 17 residues. Using reference TRBV7-9 and TRBJ1-4 for the parts outside the CDR3, the full variable domain is DTGVSQNPRHKITKRGQNVTFRCDPISEHNRLYWYRQTLGQGPEFLTYFQNEAQLEKSRLLSDRFSAERPKGSFSTLEIQRTEQGDSAMYLCAIKTRGPKVAGEKLFFGSGTQLSVL.

The CDR3 nucleotides read TGTGCCAGCAGCTTAGTTCCCGGGACGAACACCGGGGAGCTGTTTTTT. Translating it yields CASSLVPGTNTGELFF. The chain employs TRBV7-9 and TRBJ2-2; TRBD2 might be the D (5 bases). CDR1 and CDR2 from the germline V gene are SEHNR and FQNEAQ (reference sequence). V was clipped by 1 base and J by 0 bases, with 9 bases between them. The CDR3 consists of 16 residues.

The chain couples TRBV4-3 to TRBJ1-2, with D tentatively TRBD1 (6 bases). In germline, CDR1 is LGHNA, CDR2 YSLEER. The CDR3 has 15 amino acids. With 0 bases removed from V and 4 bases from J, the gap between germline ends came to 12 bases. The CDR3 DNA sequence: TGCGCCAGCAGCCAAGAGTTGGGGACACCCTATGGCTACACCTTC. Protein: CASSQELGTPYGYTF.

This rearrangement joins TRBV7-9 to TRBJ1-2, with 7 bases fitting TRBD1. V shed 2 bases and J 6 bases; nucleotides not matched to a gene: 6. The CDR3 contains 14 residues. Per germline, CDR1 SEHNR and CDR2 FQNEAQ (reference sequence). CDR3: CASSLLPGQHGYTF. Written as DNA, the CDR3 is TGTGCCAGCAGCTTACTGCCGGGACAGCATGGCTACACCTTC. The full variable domain, rest sourced from reference TRBV7-9 and TRBJ1-2, is DTGVSQNPRHKITKRGQNVTFRCDPISEHNRLYWYRQTLGQGPEFLTYFQNEAQLEKSRLLSDRFSAERPKGSFSTLEIQRTEQGDSAMYLCASSLLPGQHGYTFGSGTRLTVV.